Each of the 15 T cell receptor beta chains below was sequenced from the same sample in a study of response to subunit inactivated influenza vaccine. MiXCR was run by TCRdb on the RT-PCR reads, yielding one entry per CDR3 protein. The data show a few hundred thousand distinct CDR3 sequences, around 7.9% seen once. The specimen comprised PBMCs from blood, sampled about 24 months after vaccination. These receptors originate from a man between 50 and 69 years old who received an inactivated influenza vaccine.

This clonotype was seen a few times. This chain uses TRBV5-1 with TRBJ1-2; D perhaps matches TRBD1 (6 bases). From germline, CDR1 is SGHRS and CDR2 YFSETQ. The germline V and J ends were trimmed by 4 bases and 4 bases, with 14 bases remaining between them. This CDR3 has 14 amino acids. The CDR3 here is CASSRDTGGYGYTF. The CDR3 DNA reads as TGCGCCAGCAGCAGGGACACGGGAGGCTATGGCTACACCTTC.

In this sample, this clonotype turned up a few times. CDR3 region: CASREGGGRHEAFF. The DNA of the CDR3 is TGTGCCAGCAGAGAGGGAGGGGGCCGTCATGAAGCTTTCTTT. The chain couples TRBV6-2 or TRBV6-3 to TRBJ1-1; TRBD1 aligns across 7 bases. The J segment lost 7 bases and the V segment lost 6 bases, leaving 11 bases of the junction unmatched. CDR3 length: 14 amino acids. Germline V gene data show CDR1 as MNHEY and CDR2 as SVGEGT.

This clonotype has at least ten counts. The V gene is TRBV28, the J gene TRBJ1-2; the match to TRBD1 covers 9 bases. The CDR3 runs to 15 residues. Germline V lookup: CDR1 MDHEN, CDR2 SYDVKM. The junction had 4 bases not matched to a gene; V was cut back by 1 base and J by 4 bases. The CDR3 spells CASSLYGQGSYGYTF. The CDR3 DNA sequence: TGTGCCAGCAGTTTATACGGACAGGGGTCCTATGGCTACACCTTC.

This clonotype was counted at least ten times. This chain uses TRBV7-9 with TRBJ2-1, with TRBD1 matching 9 bases. The CDR3 totals 13 residues. CDR1 is SEHNR and CDR2 is FQNEAQ in the germline V gene (reference sequence). V dropped 4 bases and J dropped 5; count of bases not matched to a gene: 0. CDR3 bases: TGTGCCAGCAGCTGGACAGGGGACAATGAGCAGTTCTTC. Translation gives CASSWTGDNEQFF.

This clonotype was seen more than once but under ten times. The rearrangement links TRBV27 to TRBJ1-1; no reliable D call. V gave up 6 bases and J gave up 5 bases, with 13 bases separating them. The germline gives CDR1 MNHEY, CDR2 SMNVEV (reference sequence). This CDR3 is built from 13 residues. The CDR3 reads CASRKSGGTEAFF. For the CDR3, the DNA is TGTGCCAGCAGGAAGTCGGGAGGAACTGAAGCTTTCTTT.

This clonotype was recorded many times. The junction departs from the called germline gene at one end, perhaps through a read error. The chain couples TRBV20-1 to TRBJ2-4; 7 bases fit TRBD1. There are 15 residues in the CDR3. Germline V gives CDR1 DFQATT, CDR2 SNEGSKA (reference sequence). The CDR3 here is CSATGTVLAKNIQYF. The CDR3 DNA reads TGCAGCGCTACCGGGACAGTCCTAGCCAAAAACATTCAGTACTTC.

CDR3 nucleotides: TGCGCCAGCAGCTTGATTACTAGCGGGAGAGGCGATGAGCAGTTCTTC. Its translation is CASSLITSGRGDEQFF. The chain has TRBV5-1 and TRBJ2-1; 11 bases map to TRBD2. The CDR3 runs 16 residues. The germline V gene encodes CDR1 SGHRS and CDR2 YFSETQ. V was pared by 1 base and J by 8 bases, with 8 bases of the junction left unmatched.

The chain links TRBV7-2 to TRBJ1-5; D perhaps matches TRBD1 (6 bases). CDR1 SGHTA and CDR2 FQGNSA come from the germline V gene. The CDR3 runs to 15 residues. The ends were cut back, 7 bases at V and 2 bases at J, with 15 bases in the middle. The CDR3 DNA follows: TGTGCCAGCACTGAAGGGGGGGTGGGCAATCAGCCCCAGCATTTT. It specifies CASTEGGVGNQPQHF.

In this sample, this clonotype turned up many times. The chain is built from TRBV18 and TRBJ1-3, with 7 bases identical to TRBD1. Germline lookup yields CDR1 KGHSH and CDR2 LQKENI. Trimming at V came to 4 bases and at J to 0 bases, leaving 6 bases not matched to a gene. The CDR3 spans 16 residues. The CDR3 region has the DNA TGTGCCAGCTCACTCGACAGGGCGATCTCTGGAAACACCATATATTTT. The encoded protein is CASSLDRAISGNTIYF.

A few counts support this clonotype. This chain uses TRBV2 with TRBJ2-3; D gene unclear. With 6 bases removed from V and 1 base from J, the gap between germline ends came to 11 bases. CDR1 SNHLY and CDR2 FYNNEI come from the germline V gene. This CDR3 contains 14 residues. CDR3 in amino acids: CASSDGRGTDTQYF. The CDR3 bases are TGTGCCAGCAGCGACGGAAGGGGCACAGATACGCAGTATTTT.

The CDR3 sequence: CASRTPGPPYEQYF. The CDR3, as DNA: TGTGCCAGCAGAACTCCGGGACCCCCCTACGAGCAGTACTTC. The chain carries TRBV28 and TRBJ2-7; the D gene could be TRBD1 or TRBD2 (5 bases each). CDR1 and CDR2 (germline): MDHEN, SYDVKM. CDR3 length: 14 amino acids. V shed 6 bases and J shed 2 bases, with 14 bases lying between them.

The chain carries TRBV28 and TRBJ2-7; D perhaps matches TRBD1 (6 bases). Germline V gene data show CDR1 as MDHEN and CDR2 as SYDVKM. The V end lost 6 bases, the J end lost 6 bases, and 18 bases lay between the germline ends. This CDR3 is built from 14 residues. Here the CDR3 DNA reads TGTGCCAGCAGGGTCGGAACAGGGCGAGGCGAGCAGTACTTC. Residues: CASRVGTGRGEQYF.

The J gene is TRBJ2-4, the V gene TRBV20-1, with D perhaps matching TRBD1 (6 bases). This CDR3 is 15 amino acids long. V lost 1 base and J 0 bases, leaving 10 bases between the germline ends. Per germline, CDR1 DFQATT and CDR2 SNEGSKA (reference sequence). CDR3 in DNA: TGCAGTGCTAGAGGGACAGTTCTAGCCAAAAACATTCAGTACTTC. Amino acid sequence: CSARGTVLAKNIQYF.

The gene calls are TRBV6-2 or TRBV6-3 and TRBJ2-7; a weak D match, TRBD1 (6 bases). The germline V gene encodes CDR1 MNHEY and CDR2 SVGEGT. The CDR3 loop spans 13 amino acids. Trimming removed 4 bases from V and 2 bases from J, with 9 bases in between. CDR3 in DNA: TGTGCCAGCAGTTCAGGGGCCCCCTACGAGCAGTACTTC. Amino acid sequence: CASSSGAPYEQYF.

V and J are TRBV20-1 and TRBJ2-5; 9 nucleotides agree with TRBD2. This CDR3 has 15 amino acids. Trimming at V came to 2 bases and at J to 4 bases, leaving 8 bases not matched to a gene. The germline gives CDR1 DFQATT, CDR2 SNEGSKA (reference sequence). CDR3 residues: CSARFASGALETQYF. The CDR3 DNA follows: TGCAGTGCTAGATTCGCTAGCGGGGCACTAGAGACCCAGTACTTC.